This T cell receptor (beta chain) was recovered during a study of T cells after yellow fever vaccination. Study-level information: Fractions low in cell number were prepared with SMART-Seq v4 Ultra Low Input.

TCRdb reprocessed the 5' RACE reads via MiXCR and lists one record per CDR3 protein. The sample contains some 170,000 distinct CDR3 sequences, approximately 10% of which appear only once. This specimen consisted of CD8+ T cells sorted from PBMCs, obtained 45 days after the yellow fever booster vaccination. The source is a young man who received the YFV17D yellow fever vaccine.

The DNA for the CDR3 is TGTGCCACCAGTGCCACAGGGTCCCAAGAGACCCAGTACTTC. This codes for CATSATGSQETQYF. The genes are TRBV24-1 and TRBJ2-5; D is perhaps TRBD1 (6 bases). Per germline, CDR1 KGHDR and CDR2 SFDVKD. Trimming shortened V by 5 bases and J by 1 base, and 10 bases separated the two germline ends. The CDR3 totals 14 residues.